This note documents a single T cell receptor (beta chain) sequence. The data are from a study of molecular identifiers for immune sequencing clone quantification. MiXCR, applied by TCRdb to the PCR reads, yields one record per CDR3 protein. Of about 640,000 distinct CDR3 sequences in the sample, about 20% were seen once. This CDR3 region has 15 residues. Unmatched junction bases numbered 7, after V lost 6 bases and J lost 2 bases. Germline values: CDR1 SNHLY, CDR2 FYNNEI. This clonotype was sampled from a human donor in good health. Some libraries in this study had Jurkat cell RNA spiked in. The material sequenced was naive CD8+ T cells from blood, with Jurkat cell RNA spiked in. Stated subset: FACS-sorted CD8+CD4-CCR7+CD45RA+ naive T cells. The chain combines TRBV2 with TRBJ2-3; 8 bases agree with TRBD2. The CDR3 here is CASSDAGGSTDTQYF. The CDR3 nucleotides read TGTGCCAGCAGCGATGCGGGGGGATCCACAGATACGCAGTATTTT. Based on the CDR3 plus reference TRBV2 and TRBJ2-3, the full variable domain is EPEVTQTPSHQVTQMGQEVILRCVPISNHLYFYWYRQILGQKVEFLVSFYNNEISEKSEIFDDQFSVERPDGSNFTLKIRSTKLEDSAMYFCASSDAGGSTDTQYFGPGTRLTVL.